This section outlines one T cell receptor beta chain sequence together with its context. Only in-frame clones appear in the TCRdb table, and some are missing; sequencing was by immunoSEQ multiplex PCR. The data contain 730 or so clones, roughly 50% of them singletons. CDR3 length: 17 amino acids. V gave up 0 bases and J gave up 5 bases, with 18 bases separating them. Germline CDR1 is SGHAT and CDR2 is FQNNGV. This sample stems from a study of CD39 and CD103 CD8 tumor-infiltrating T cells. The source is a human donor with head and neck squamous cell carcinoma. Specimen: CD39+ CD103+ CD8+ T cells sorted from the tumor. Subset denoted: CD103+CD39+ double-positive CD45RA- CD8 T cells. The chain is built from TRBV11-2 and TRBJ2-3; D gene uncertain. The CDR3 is CASSLDFLAPMGDTQYF. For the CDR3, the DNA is TGTGCCAGCAGCTTAGATTTTTTAGCCCCGATGGGAGATACGCAGTATTTT.